This T cell receptor beta chain was identified in a study of Graves' ophthalmopathy and Graves' hyperthyroidism. This clonotype was counted at least ten times. Between the trimmed V and J ends, which lost 2 bases and 1 base, there was a span of 8 bases. Germline CDR1 ENHRY, CDR2 SYGVKD. The CDR3 spans 14 residues. Newly diagnosed, the hyperthyroidism patients had under 2 months' duration and were aged 18 to 65. Transcripts of RNA were the source for amplifying TCR beta CDR3 regions. An opening RT-PCR round employed HTBI primers and preceded a second-round multiplex PCR. One entry per CDR3 protein, called by TCRdb with MiXCR from the multiplex PCR reads. Altogether 900,000 to 1,200,000 distinct CDR3 sequences are present, about two fifths being singletons, with the ten largest covering 11%.

The source of this sequence is an adult man with Graves' hyperthyroidism. The genes are TRBV10-3 and TRBJ1-1; D uncertain. Sample: peripheral blood or thyroid tissue (not recorded which). The CDR3 reads CAISEASGNTEAFF. The CDR3 nucleotides read TGTGCCATCAGTGAGGCGTCCGGGAACACTGAAGCTTTCTTT.